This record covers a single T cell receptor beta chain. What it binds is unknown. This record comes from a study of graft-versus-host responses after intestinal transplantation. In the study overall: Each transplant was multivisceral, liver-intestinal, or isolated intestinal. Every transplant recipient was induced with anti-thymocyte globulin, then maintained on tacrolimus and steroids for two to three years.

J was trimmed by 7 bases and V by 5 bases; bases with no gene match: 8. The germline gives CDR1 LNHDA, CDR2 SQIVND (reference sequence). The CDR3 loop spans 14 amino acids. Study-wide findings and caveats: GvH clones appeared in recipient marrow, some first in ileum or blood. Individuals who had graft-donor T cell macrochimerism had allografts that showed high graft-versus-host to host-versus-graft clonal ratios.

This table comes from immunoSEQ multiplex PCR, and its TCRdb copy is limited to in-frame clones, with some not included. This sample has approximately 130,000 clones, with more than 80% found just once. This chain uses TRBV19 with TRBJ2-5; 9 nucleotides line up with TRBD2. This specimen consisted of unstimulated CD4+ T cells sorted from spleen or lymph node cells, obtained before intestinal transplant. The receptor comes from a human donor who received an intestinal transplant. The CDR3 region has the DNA TGTGCCAGTAGTCCCGGACTAGCGCCAGGGACCCAGTACTTC. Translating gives CASSPGLAPGTQYF.